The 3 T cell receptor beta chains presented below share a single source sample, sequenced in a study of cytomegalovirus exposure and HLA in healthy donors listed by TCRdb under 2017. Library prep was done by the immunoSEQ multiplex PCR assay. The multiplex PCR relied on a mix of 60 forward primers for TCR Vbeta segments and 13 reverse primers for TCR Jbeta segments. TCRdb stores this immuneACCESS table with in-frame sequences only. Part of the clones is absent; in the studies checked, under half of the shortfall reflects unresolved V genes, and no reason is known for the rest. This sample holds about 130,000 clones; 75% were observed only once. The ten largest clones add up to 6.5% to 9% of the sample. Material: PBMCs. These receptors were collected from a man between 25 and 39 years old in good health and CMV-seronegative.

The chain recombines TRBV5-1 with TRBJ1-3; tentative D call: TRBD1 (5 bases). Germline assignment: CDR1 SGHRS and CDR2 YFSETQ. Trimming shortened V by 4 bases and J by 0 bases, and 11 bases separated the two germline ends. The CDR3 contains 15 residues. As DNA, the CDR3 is TGCGCCAGCAGCCAGGGACTGCCCTCTGGAAACACCATATATTTT. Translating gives CASSQGLPSGNTIYF. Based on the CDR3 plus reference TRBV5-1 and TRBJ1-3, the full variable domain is KAGVTQTPRYLIKTRGQQVTLSCSPISGHRSVSWYQQTPGQGLQFLFEYFSETQRNKGNFPGRFSGRQFSNSRSEMNVSTLELGDSALYLCASSQGLPSGNTIYFGEGSWLTVV.

The CDR3 DNA follows: TGTGCCAGCAGCTCACTCCAGGGCTATGAGCCCCAGCATTTT. This gives the protein CASSSLQGYEPQHF. This chain links TRBV7-9 with TRBJ1-5, with a possible D match to TRBD1 (5 bases). V lost 4 bases and J 8 bases, leaving 15 bases between the germline ends. This CDR3 is built from 14 residues. Germline V lookup: CDR1 SEHNR, CDR2 FQNEAQ (reference sequence).

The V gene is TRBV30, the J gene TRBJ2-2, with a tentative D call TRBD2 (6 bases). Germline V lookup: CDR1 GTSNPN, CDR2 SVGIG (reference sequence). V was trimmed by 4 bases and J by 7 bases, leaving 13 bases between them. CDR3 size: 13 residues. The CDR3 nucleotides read TGTGCCTGGAAGGAGGGGTACGGCGGGGAGCTGTTTTTT. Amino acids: CAWKEGYGGELFF.